One and the same sample provided the 27 T cell receptor beta chains below, sequenced in a study of beta chain features in type 1 diabetes. Regarding the study as a whole: All four CD4+ subsets from Type 1 diabetes patients carried moderately but significantly shorter TCRB CDR3s.

Their cognate antigens are unknown. Reverse transcribing all isolated RNA meant expressed TCRB transcripts were sequenced. The protocol was immunoSEQ multiplex PCR, while the TCRdb copy is restricted to in-frame clones and leaves out a portion. In the table there are about 260,000 clones, around 25% of which are singletons. Specimen: naive CD4+ T cells from blood. The receptors derive from a woman aged 25-40 years with type 1 diabetes.

The chain employs TRBV7-3 and TRBJ2-1; 8 positions agree with TRBD1. The V gene end was trimmed by 4 bases and the J gene end by 0 bases; junction bases not matched to a gene: 2. Germline V gives CDR1 SGHTA, CDR2 FQGTGA. The CDR3 length is 15 residues. For the CDR3, the DNA is TGTGCCAGCAGCTCAGACAGGGGCTCCTACAATGAGCAGTTCTTC. Its protein product is CASSSDRGSYNEQFF.

This clone was detected only a few times. This chain connects TRBV29-1 to TRBJ2-6; TRBD2 matches at 11 bases. The ends lost 2 bases at V and 1 base at J; junction bases unmatched: 7. The CDR3 loop spans 18 amino acids. Germline V gene lookup returns CDR1 SQVTM and CDR2 ANQGSEA. The CDR3: CSVERLAGGLSGANVLTF. DNA of the CDR3: TGCAGCGTTGAAAGGCTAGCGGGAGGTTTGTCTGGGGCCAACGTCCTGACTTTC.

This clone was counted only a few times. The V call is TRBV29-1, the J call TRBJ2-3; D is possibly TRBD2 (6 bases). Germline CDR1 SQVTM, CDR2 ANQGSEA. The CDR3 runs 13 residues. Between the trimmed V and J ends, which lost 3 bases and 4 bases, there was a span of 11 bases. The CDR3 nucleotides read TGCAGCGTTGATTCCGGGGGTCCAGATACGCAGTATTTT. Translation: CSVDSGGPDTQYF.

This clone has a handful of counts. The genes are TRBV7-9 and TRBJ2-5; 7 nucleotides agree with TRBD2. The germline CDR1 and CDR2 sequences are SEHNR and FQNEAQ (reference sequence). The CDR3 consists of 14 residues. The V and J ends lost 3 bases and 4 bases, in that order; junction bases with no gene match: 5. CDR3 sequence: CASSFLAGVETQYF. In DNA form, the CDR3 reads TGTGCCAGCAGCTTCCTGGCGGGAGTAGAGACCCAGTACTTC.

The rearrangement links TRBV4-1 to TRBJ2-4, with 8 bases fitting TRBD1. V shed 3 bases, J shed 8 bases, and the junction held 6 bases outside the gene matches. Germline CDR1 and CDR2: MGHRA and YSYEKL. This CDR3 contains 14 residues. CDR3 sequence (DNA): TGCGCCAGCAGCCACCCAGGGGGCACGGACATTCAGTACTTC. This codes for CASSHPGGTDIQYF.

This clone has more than one count but fewer than ten. The genes are TRBV7-9 and TRBJ2-3; tentatively, D is TRBD2 (5 bases). V was pared by 5 bases and J by 2 bases, with 14 bases between. Germline CDR1 SEHNR, CDR2 FQNEAQ (reference sequence). The CDR3 extends over 15 amino acids. CDR3 sequence reads: CASSPSPRVTDTQYF. CDR3 nucleotide sequence: TGTGCCAGCAGCCCATCCCCGCGGGTCACAGATACGCAGTATTTT. The full variable domain, in which reference TRBV7-9 and TRBJ2-3 provide the parts outside the CDR3, is DTGVSQNPRHKITKRGQNVTFRCDPISEHNRLYWYRQTLGQGPEFLTYFQNEAQLEKSRLLSDRFSAERPKGSFSTLEIQRTEQGDSAMYLCASSPSPRVTDTQYFGPGTRLTVL.

This clone was counted a few times. This chain connects TRBV19 to TRBJ1-2; TRBD1 aligns across 9 bases. Germline CDR1 and CDR2: LNHDA and SQIVND (reference sequence). Trimming at V came to 10 bases and at J to 2 bases, leaving 2 bases not matched to a gene. The CDR3 sequence is 12 residues long. The CDR3 nucleotides are TGTGCCACCGGACAGGGGAACTATGGCTACACCTTC. This encodes CATGQGNYGYTF.

Note on this clone: Additional DNA sequences in this sample encode the identical CDR3. The rearrangement joins TRBV4-1 to TRBJ1-2; D call uncertain. CDR3 size: 13 residues. V dropped 0 bases and J dropped 7 bases, with 9 bases sitting between them. Per germline, CDR1 MGHRA and CDR2 YSYEKL. CDR3: CASSQDRSLGYTF. The DNA of the CDR3 is TGCGCCAGCAGCCAAGATCGCTCACTTGGCTACACCTTC.

In its sample, this clone was seen a few times. The chain has TRBV7-2 and TRBJ2-1; possibly TRBD2 for D (6 bases). The CDR3 length is 16 residues. From germline, CDR1 is SGHTA and CDR2 FQGNSA. V was clipped by 0 bases and J by 0 bases, with 9 bases between them. In DNA form, the CDR3 reads TGTGCCAGCAGCTTAGCCGGTAGCGGCTCCTACAATGAGCAGTTCTTC. Translation: CASSLAGSGSYNEQFF.

This clone was recorded a few times. Other DNA sequences from this sample encode an identical CDR3 as well. This chain links TRBV25-1 with TRBJ2-7, with D perhaps TRBD1 (5 bases). The CDR3 has 13 residues. V lost 4 bases to trimming and J lost 2 bases, with 9 bases between them. CDR1 is MGHDK, CDR2 SYGVNS, per germline. The DNA of the CDR3 is TGTGCCAGCAGTGTTACAGGTACCTACGAGCAGTACTTC. Amino acid sequence: CASSVTGTYEQYF.

This chain uses TRBV7-3 with TRBJ2-1; 11 nucleotides match TRBD2. Germline assignment: CDR1 SGHTA and CDR2 FQGTGA. The CDR3 is made up of 16 amino acids. V was pared by 2 bases and J by 5 bases, with 5 bases of the junction left unmatched. The CDR3 spells CASSLASGRSDNEQFF. CDR3 nucleotides: TGTGCCAGCAGCTTAGCTAGCGGGAGGTCGGACAATGAGCAGTTCTTC.

The V and J genes are TRBV4-2 and TRBJ2-1; 9 nucleotides match TRBD2. This CDR3 contains 18 residues. The V and J ends lost 1 base and 1 base, in that order; junction bases with no gene match: 8. Looked up from germline, CDR1 is LGHNA and CDR2 is YNFKEQ. The CDR3 spells CASSQVTLAGESYNEQFF. CDR3 DNA sequence: TGTGCCAGCAGCCAAGTAACCTTAGCGGGGGAATCCTACAATGAGCAGTTCTTC.

V usage is TRBV7-3 and J usage is TRBJ2-4; D gene uncertain. V was clipped by 1 base and J by 5 bases, with 6 bases between them. This CDR3 is 13 amino acids long. Germline-derived CDR1 and CDR2 are SGHTA and FQGTGA. The CDR3 DNA reads TGTGCCAGCAGCTTAAATGCGGAAAACATTCAGTACTTC. Amino acid sequence: CASSLNAENIQYF.

The V call is TRBV9, the J call TRBJ1-2, with D unclear. The germline gives CDR1 SGDLS, CDR2 YYNGEE. V was cut by 3 bases and J by 6 bases, with 12 bases left in between. CDR3 length: 13 amino acids. CDR3 sequence reads: CASSASGNDGYTF. The CDR3 region has the DNA TGTGCCAGCAGCGCGTCGGGTAATGATGGCTACACCTTC.

V is TRBV12-5 and J is TRBJ1-2; TRBD1 might be the D (6 bases). The CDR3 spans 13 residues. Trimming pared 2 bases from V and 6 bases from J, leaving 10 bases between. CDR1 LGHNT and CDR2 FRNRAP come from the germline V gene. CDR3 bases: TGTGCTAGTGGTTTGTCGACAGGAGATGGCTACACCTTC. Protein sequence: CASGLSTGDGYTF.

The V gene is TRBV9, the J gene TRBJ2-1; D might be TRBD2 (5 bases). Trimming removed 0 bases at V and 8 bases at J, with 18 bases between. CDR1 is SGDLS, CDR2 YYNGEE, per germline. The CDR3 covers 16 residues. CDR3 sequence reads: CASSVVPSGHPHEQFF. CDR3 sequence (DNA): TGTGCCAGCAGCGTAGTTCCCAGCGGCCACCCCCATGAGCAGTTCTTC.

The CDR3 bases are TGTGCCAGCAGTTCTTTGGGCAGAATTAACACTGAAGCTTTCTTT. Amino acids: CASSSLGRINTEAFF. The chain carries TRBV28 and TRBJ1-1, with D hard to call. CDR3 length equals 15 residues. The V end lost 4 bases, the J end lost 2 bases, and 14 bases lay between the germline ends. Germline CDR1 and CDR2: MDHEN and SYDVKM.

The V call is TRBV27, the J call TRBJ2-7; 7 bases are shared with TRBD1. Germline V gene lookup returns CDR1 MNHEY and CDR2 SMNVEV (reference sequence). The trim removed 3 bases at V and 6 bases at J, leaving 2 bases unmatched. This CDR3 has 12 amino acids. This chain's CDR3 is CASSFRQGEQYF. In DNA, the CDR3 is TGTGCCAGCAGTTTTCGACAGGGCGAGCAGTACTTC.

The chain recombines TRBV11-2 with TRBJ2-1; the D gene is possibly TRBD2 (5 bases). Germline loops: CDR1 SGHAT, CDR2 FQNNGV. Trimming pared 4 bases from V and 6 bases from J, leaving 16 bases between. The length of the CDR3 is 15 residues. The CDR3 DNA follows: TGTGCCAGCAGCTCCGAGGGCCGGTGGAGCAATGAGCAGTTCTTC. It is translated as CASSSEGRWSNEQFF.

The V gene is TRBV6-5, the J gene TRBJ1-2, with D uncertain. This CDR3 spans 13 amino acids. V gave up 2 bases and J gave up 0 bases, with 4 bases separating them. The germline CDR1 and CDR2 sequences are MNHEY and SVGAGI. Here the CDR3 reads CASSYDTNYGYTF. Here the CDR3 DNA reads TGTGCCAGCAGTTACGACACTAACTATGGCTACACCTTC.

V usage is TRBV2 and J usage is TRBJ2-2; TRBD2 agrees at 12 bases. The CDR3 is 17 amino acids. Germline values: CDR1 SNHLY, CDR2 FYNNEI. V shed 7 bases and J 2 bases; nucleotides not matched to a gene: 8. In DNA form, the CDR3 reads TGTGCCAGCACCGCGCCTAGCGGGAGGGTAAACACCGGGGAGCTGTTTTTT. Translated: CASTAPSGRVNTGELFF.

This chain uses TRBV30 with TRBJ1-1; 8 bases line up with TRBD1. Germline V gives CDR1 GTSNPN, CDR2 SVGIG (reference sequence). The CDR3 has 13 residues. With 5 bases clipped from V and 4 bases from J, the junction kept 6 bases outside the gene matches. The CDR3 protein is CAWARTGFTEAFF. The DNA for the CDR3 is TGTGCCTGGGCGAGGACAGGGTTCACTGAAGCTTTCTTT.

The CDR3 protein is CASSEWRNRATTKNIQYF. CDR3 in DNA: TGTGCCAGCAGTGAATGGAGGAACAGGGCTACGACCAAAAACATTCAGTACTTC. J is TRBJ2-4 and V is TRBV6-1, with D possibly being TRBD1 (6 bases). CDR1 is MNHNS, CDR2 SASEGT, per germline. The CDR3 has 18 residues. Trimming pared 2 bases from V and 2 bases from J, leaving 19 bases between.

The sample holds a few counts of this clone. The chain uses TRBV9 and TRBJ2-5; no clear D. The germline V gene encodes CDR1 SGDLS and CDR2 YYNGEE. The CDR3 extends over 12 amino acids. V was clipped by 0 bases and J by 7 bases, with 7 bases between them. Written as DNA, the CDR3 is TGTGCCAGCAGCGTAGGGTCGGGGACCCAGTACTTC. It codes for CASSVGSGTQYF.

This clone showed up just a few times. The chain has TRBV14 and TRBJ1-2; 7 positions match TRBD1. Per the germline V gene, CDR1 is SGHDN and CDR2 is FVKESK. The CDR3 totals 15 residues. The V and J ends lost 4 bases and 4 bases, in that order; junction bases with no gene match: 9. The DNA for the CDR3 is TGTGCCAGCAGCCGACGGTTACAGGGGCTCTATGGCTACACCTTC. Translated, it gives CASSRRLQGLYGYTF.

The chain recombines TRBV14 with TRBJ1-1, with D possibly TRBD1 on 5 matching bases. The CDR3 is 13 amino acids. Germline V gives CDR1 SGHDN, CDR2 FVKESK. V lost 0 bases, J lost 11 bases, and 13 bases lay in between. The DNA of the CDR3 is TGTGCCAGCAGCCAAGATCAGGGCAGAGCGGCTTTCTTT. Its translation is CASSQDQGRAAFF.

The chain carries TRBV10-3 and TRBJ2-5; 7 bases fit TRBD1. This CDR3 is built from 15 residues. Looked up from germline, CDR1 is ENHRY and CDR2 is SYGVKD. V lost 8 bases to trimming and J lost 4 bases; unmatched junction nucleotides: 13. The CDR3 is CAIGGYRGVRETQYF. The CDR3 DNA reads TGTGCCATCGGCGGATACAGGGGTGTAAGAGAGACCCAGTACTTC.